This T cell receptor (beta chain) was sequenced during a study of T cells in Graves' hyperthyroidism and ophthalmopathy. Study-level information: Peripheral blood was obtained at initial diagnosis, preceding any treatment.

Patients having uncontrolled infection, another autoimmune disease, pregnancy or lactation were not included. From RNA transcripts, TCR beta CDR3 regions were amplified. During a first-round RT-PCR of the TCR CDR3, the HTBI primer set was used. TCRdb passed the multiplex PCR reads through MiXCR, listing each CDR3 protein once. Here the sample spans 270,000 or so distinct CDR3 sequences, approximately 26% being singletons. Study-level points and caveats: Blood also carried most thyroid clonotypes expanded above 0.001. Separation of ophthalmopathy from stable hyperthyroidism was achieved by a 13 V-J model.

CDR1 is SQVTM and CDR2 is ANQGSEA in the germline V gene. This CDR3 is built from 16 residues. V lost 4 bases to trimming and J lost 6 bases; unmatched junction nucleotides: 14. As regards this clonotype: Its antigen is not known.

The chain uses TRBV29-1 and TRBJ1-2; TRBD1 matches 10 bases. This TCR was recovered from a man aged 40-50 years with Graves' hyperthyroidism that later progressed to Graves' ophthalmopathy. Sequencing was done on a sample of blood. CDR3 DNA sequence: TGCAGCGTTGCCGGGACAGGGGCGCTCGGCCGACATGGCTACACCTTC. Residues: CSVAGTGALGRHGYTF.